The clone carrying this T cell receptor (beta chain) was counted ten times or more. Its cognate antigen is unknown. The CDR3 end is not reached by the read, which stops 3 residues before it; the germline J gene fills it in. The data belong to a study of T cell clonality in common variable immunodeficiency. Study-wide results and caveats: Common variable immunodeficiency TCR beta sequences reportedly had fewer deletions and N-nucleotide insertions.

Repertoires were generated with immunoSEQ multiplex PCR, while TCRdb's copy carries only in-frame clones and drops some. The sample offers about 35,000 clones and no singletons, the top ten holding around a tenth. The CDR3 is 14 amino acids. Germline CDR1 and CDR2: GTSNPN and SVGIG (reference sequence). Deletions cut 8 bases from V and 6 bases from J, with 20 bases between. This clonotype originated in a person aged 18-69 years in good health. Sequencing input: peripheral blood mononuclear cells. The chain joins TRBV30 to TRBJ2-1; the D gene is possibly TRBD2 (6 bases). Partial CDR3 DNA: TGTGCCCGGGGACGGACCACTAGCCCCAATGAG. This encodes CARGRTTSPNE. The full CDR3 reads CARGRTTSPNEQFF.